Shown below are 24 T cell receptor beta chains from a single sample sequenced in a study of T cell clones after liver transplantation. The assay was immunoSEQ multiplex PCR, and TCRdb's table has in-frame clones only and misses some. The data contain tens of thousands of clones, around 70% of them singletons. This material consisted of CD4+ T cells from blood, taken at the 22-month timepoint. The receptors come from a human patient who received a liver transplant. Part of the T cell pool may stem from the graft donor.

This chain connects TRBV4-2 to TRBJ2-1; 12 nucleotides align to TRBD2. Germline V CDR1 and CDR2: LGHNA, YNFKEQ. V trimming: 3 bases; J trimming: 8 bases; junction bases outside the gene matches: 5. The CDR3 sequence is 15 residues long. The CDR3 nucleotides are TGTGCCAGCAGCCACCTAGCGGGGGGGCCGCATGAGCAGTTCTTC. Translation gives CASSHLAGGPHEQFF.

The chain links TRBV7-8 to TRBJ2-1; D may be TRBD2 (6 bases). CDR1 SGHVS and CDR2 FQNEAQ come from the germline V gene. The length of the CDR3 is 15 residues. The V end was cut by 5 bases, the J end by 8 bases, with 19 bases between. CDR3 residues: CASSPQGRKGDEQFF. The CDR3 DNA sequence: TGTGCCAGCAGCCCCCAAGGGAGGAAGGGCGATGAGCAGTTCTTC. Variable domain in full (rest from reference TRBV7-8 and TRBJ2-1): GAGVSQSPRYKVAKRGQDVALRCDPISGHVSLFWYQQALGQGPEFLTYFQNEAQLDKSGLPSDRFFAERPEGSVSTLKIQRTQQEDSAVYLCASSPQGRKGDEQFFGPGTRLTVL.

The rearrangement links TRBV9 to TRBJ2-5, with D possibly matching TRBD1 (6 bases). The germline V gene has CDR1 SGDLS and CDR2 YYNGEE. The CDR3 runs 15 residues. Deletions cut 2 bases from V and 2 bases from J, with 13 bases between. CDR3 sequence reads: CASSVHWGQQETQYF. The CDR3 nucleotides read TGTGCCAGCAGCGTTCACTGGGGGCAGCAAGAGACCCAGTACTTC.

This rearrangement joins TRBV6-1 to TRBJ2-7; TRBD1 matches at 8 bases. J gave up 2 bases and V 6 bases, and 9 bases lay outside the gene matches. This CDR3 contains 15 residues. The germline CDR1 and CDR2 sequences are MNHNS and SASEGT. The CDR3 sequence: CASSLLRQGPYEQYF. In DNA form, the CDR3 reads TGTGCCAGCAGCCTCTTAAGACAGGGGCCCTACGAGCAGTACTTC.

The chain employs TRBV2 and TRBJ2-1; D is ambiguous. Germline V lookup: CDR1 SNHLY, CDR2 FYNNEI. The CDR3 has 11 residues. V gave up 7 bases and J gave up 13 bases, with 14 bases separating them. This CDR3 reads CASTLEVVQFF. The CDR3 DNA reads TGTGCCAGCACTCTTGAAGTCGTTCAGTTCTTC.

V usage is TRBV27 and J usage is TRBJ1-2; the match to TRBD1 covers 9 bases. Losses at the gene ends were 5 bases for V and 1 base for J; bases not matched to a gene: 8. Germline CDR1 is MNHEY and CDR2 is SMNVEV (reference sequence). CDR3 length: 16 residues. The chain's CDR3 is CASSKTPGQGNYGYTF. The CDR3 bases are TGTGCCAGCAGTAAAACGCCGGGACAGGGTAACTATGGCTACACCTTC.

CDR3 DNA: TGTGCCAGCAGCTTAGCAGCGACAGGGGGCTCACCCCTCCACTTT. This encodes CASSLAATGGSPLHF. The J gene is TRBJ1-6, the V gene TRBV7-2, with 10 nucleotides matching TRBD1. The ends lost 0 bases at V and 10 bases at J; junction bases unmatched: 3. This CDR3 is built from 15 residues. CDR1 and CDR2 from the germline V gene are SGHTA and FQGNSA.

The chain links TRBV11-2 to TRBJ1-2; the match to TRBD1 covers 8 bases. The V gene end was trimmed by 4 bases and the J gene end by 4 bases; junction bases not matched to a gene: 5. Per germline, CDR1 SGHAT and CDR2 FQNNGV. The CDR3 consists of 14 residues. The CDR3 region is CASSSDRAAYGYTF. Here the CDR3 DNA reads TGTGCCAGCAGCTCGGACAGGGCGGCCTATGGCTACACCTTC. Filled out from reference TRBV11-2 and TRBJ1-2, the complete variable domain reads EAGVAQSPRYKIIEKRQSVAFWCNPISGHATLYWYQQILGQGPKLLIQFQNNGVVDDSQLPKDRFSAERLKGVDSTLKIQPAKLEDSAVYLCASSSDRAAYGYTFGSGTRLTVV.

This clone was observed a few times. Written as DNA, the CDR3 is TGTGCCAGCAGTGAATCCGTCTACAATGAGCAGTTCTTC. This translates into CASSESVYNEQFF. The rearrangement joins TRBV25-1 to TRBJ2-1; D gene unclear. The CDR3 has 13 residues. Trimming cost V 1 base and J 3 bases, with 4 bases left between them. Looked up from germline, CDR1 is MGHDK and CDR2 is SYGVNS.

This chain uses TRBV7-9 with TRBJ2-3; TRBD1 agrees at 10 bases. CDR1 is SEHNR, CDR2 FQNEAQ, per germline (reference sequence). Trimming cost V 7 bases and J 5 bases; bases outside gene matches: 9. The CDR3 runs to 15 residues. CDR3 sequence: CASTLGQGERDTQYF. CDR3 DNA sequence: TGTGCCAGCACCCTAGGACAGGGGGAGAGAGATACGCAGTATTTT. The whole variable domain, filled in from reference TRBV7-9 and TRBJ2-3, reads DTGVSQNPRHKITKRGQNVTFRCDPISEHNRLYWYRQTLGQGPEFLTYFQNEAQLEKSRLLSDRFSAERPKGSFSTLEIQRTEQGDSAMYLCASTLGQGERDTQYFGPGTRLTVL.

The CDR3 DNA reads TGTGCCTGGAGTGTACGGGGCAGGGGAGGCAATCAGCCCCAGCATTTT. Protein sequence: CAWSVRGRGGNQPQHF. This chain joins TRBV30 and TRBJ1-5; a weak D match, TRBD1 (6 bases). The ends were cut back, 0 bases at V and 2 bases at J, with 14 bases in the middle. Looked up from germline, CDR1 is GTSNPN and CDR2 is SVGIG (reference sequence). This CDR3 has 16 amino acids. The variable domain in full, with the rest retrieved from reference TRBV30 and TRBJ1-5, is SQTIHQWPATLVQPVGSPLSLECTVEGTSNPNLYWYRQAAGRGLQLLFYSVGIGQISSEVPQNLSASRPQDRQFILSSKKLLLSDSGFYLCAWSVRGRGGNQPQHFGDGTRLSIL.

The J gene is TRBJ1-6, the V gene TRBV15; D is uncertain. This CDR3 has 15 amino acids. The germline V and J ends were trimmed by 2 bases and 9 bases, with 14 bases remaining between them. The germline gives CDR1 LNHNV, CDR2 YYDKDF (reference sequence). The CDR3 DNA is TGTGCCACCAGCAGACACACGATCGGAAGTTCACCCCTCCACTTT. It translates to CATSRHTIGSSPLHF.

This rearrangement joins TRBV6-5 to TRBJ1-1; possibly TRBD1 for D (6 bases). The CDR3 is 15 amino acids. Between the trimmed V and J ends, which lost 6 bases and 1 base, there was a span of 15 bases. Germline lookup yields CDR1 MNHEY and CDR2 SVGAGI. The CDR3 bases are TGTGCCAGCAGACATACTGCGACAGGGAACACTGAAGCTTTCTTT. It codes for CASRHTATGNTEAFF.

The genes are TRBV11-3 and TRBJ2-5; 7 bases map to TRBD1. This CDR3 spans 15 amino acids. Trimming took 5 bases from V and 2 from J; bases not matched to a gene: 8. CDR1 is SGHNT, CDR2 YENEEA, per germline. In DNA form, the CDR3 reads TGTGCCAGCAGCCTACAAGGGGGACAGCAAGAGACCCAGTACTTC. It translates to CASSLQGGQQETQYF.

The chain couples TRBV9 to TRBJ2-1; 7 positions match TRBD2. Germline CDR1 is SGDLS and CDR2 is YYNGEE. CDR3 length: 15 residues. Trimming removed 1 base from V and 6 bases from J; junction bases left unmatched: 7. The DNA of the CDR3 is TGTGCCAGCAGCGTACAGGCGGGGGAGTTCAATGAGCAGTTCTTC. Protein: CASSVQAGEFNEQFF.

This clone occurred once. The CDR3 coding sequence is TGTGCCAGCAGCTTAGGGACAGGGGATTCACCCCTCCACTTT. Translating it yields CASSLGTGDSPLHF. The chain uses TRBV11-2 and TRBJ1-6, with TRBD1 matching 9 bases. Unmatched junction bases numbered 0, after V lost 1 base and J lost 8 bases. This CDR3 comprises 14 residues. Germline lookup yields CDR1 SGHAT and CDR2 FQNNGV.

In this sample, this clone turned up a few times. Its ends do not fully match the called genes, so a read error is possible. V is TRBV4-1 and J is TRBJ1-3; possible D gene TRBD1, 5 bases. Germline CDR1 reads MGHRA; CDR2 reads YSYEKL. This CDR3 comprises 13 residues. The CDR3 DNA is TGCGCCAGCAGCCAAGATCTAAGGGACGCCCAACATTTT. Translating it yields CASSQDLRDAQHF.

This clone has at least ten counts. This chain connects TRBV19 to TRBJ2-2; the D call may be TRBD1 or TRBD2 (5 bases each). Trimming removed 6 bases from V and 7 bases from J, with 18 bases in between. Looked up from germline, CDR1 is LNHDA and CDR2 is SQIVND (reference sequence). CDR3 length: 15 residues. CDR3 sequence (DNA): TGTGCCAGTAGAAGGGGAGACGATAAGGACGGGGAGCTGTTTTTT. This translates into CASRRGDDKDGELFF.

The count of this clone is one. The chain uses TRBV6-1 and TRBJ1-6, with D perhaps TRBD1 (6 bases). Germline CDR1 and CDR2: MNHNS and SASEGT. V was trimmed by 5 bases and J by 10 bases, leaving 18 bases between them. CDR3 length equals 15 residues. The CDR3 loop is CASSPAQGSESPLHF. The CDR3, as DNA: TGTGCCAGCAGTCCAGCCCAGGGGTCGGAATCACCCCTCCACTTT.

CDR3 bases: TGTGCCAGCAGTTACGGGCGGGGCTCGAACACTGAAGCTTTCTTT. Protein: CASSYGRGSNTEAFF. The V gene is TRBV6-5, the J gene TRBJ1-1, with D possibly TRBD1 on 5 matching bases. CDR3 size: 15 residues. In germline, CDR1 is MNHEY, CDR2 SVGAGI. The germline V and J ends were trimmed by 2 bases and 1 base, with 11 bases remaining between them.

CDR3 protein: CASGPGPFSYNEQFF. CDR3 sequence (DNA): TGTGCCAGCGGGCCGGGTCCGTTCTCCTACAATGAGCAGTTCTTC. V is TRBV6-1 and J is TRBJ2-1; the D is unclear. Trimming stripped 8 bases from V and 0 bases from J, with 14 bases between. Germline-derived CDR1 and CDR2 are MNHNS and SASEGT. The CDR3 consists of 15 residues.

The rearrangement links TRBV4-1 to TRBJ2-3; tentatively, D is TRBD2 (7 bases). The CDR3 is 19 residues long. The germline V gene has CDR1 MGHRA and CDR2 YSYEKL. Trimming removed 1 base from V and 4 bases from J, with 24 bases in between. The CDR3: CASSQGRRGPGGRADTQYF. The CDR3 DNA follows: TGCGCCAGCAGCCAAGGAAGGCGGGGGCCGGGGGGCCGGGCAGATACGCAGTATTTT.

The rearrangement uses TRBV19 and TRBJ2-3; 8 bases map to TRBD2. Germline V gene data show CDR1 as LNHDA and CDR2 as SQIVND (reference sequence). Germline trimming cut 7 bases from V and 5 bases from J; bases unmatched to any gene: 5. This CDR3 spans 13 amino acids. CDR3 sequence: CASTALAGDTQYF. CDR3 DNA: TGTGCCAGTACCGCCCTAGCGGGAGATACGCAGTATTTT.

In its sample, this clone was seen a few times. This chain's CDR3 is CAISGDYDLNTQYF. CDR3 sequence (DNA): TGTGCCATCAGTGGGGACTACGACTTGAATACGCAGTATTTT. The J gene is TRBJ2-3, the V gene TRBV10-3, with 7 bases that match TRBD2. The CDR3 is made up of 14 amino acids. J lost 7 bases, V lost 4 bases, and 8 bases had no gene match. CDR1 and CDR2 (germline): ENHRY, SYGVKD.